This is a list of T cell receptor beta chains from one sample in a study of blood T cell repertoires in COVID-19. Clones were read by immunoSEQ multiplex PCR, and TCRdb kept only the in-frame ones, dropping some. The data hold hundreds of thousands of clones, with about 83% observed a single time. Sequenced: PBMCs or T cells enriched from blood (not recorded which). These receptors were obtained from a woman between 35 and 50 years old who had recovered from COVID-19. The CDR3 runs from the conserved cysteine through the conserved F or W. Fields, in order: J gene, clone size, V gene, D gene, CDR3 DNA, CDR3 protein. D genes are given only for firm matches. Size is stated for part of the rows, as once, few or many counts, or as a class when the clone is expanded.

j_call: TRBJ1-5; clone_size: NA; v_call: TRBV19; d_call: NA; cdr3_nt: TGTGCCAGTAGTATAGGGACACCTGATCAGCCCCAGCATTTT; cdr3_aa: CASSIGTPDQPQHF
j_call: TRBJ2-4; clone_size: NA; v_call: TRBV11-2; d_call: TRBD1; cdr3_nt: TGTGCCAGCAGGGTTGACAGGGGAAGCATTCAGTACTTC; cdr3_aa: CASRVDRGSIQYF
j_call: TRBJ2-1; clone_size: few; v_call: TRBV11-2; d_call: TRBD2; cdr3_nt: TGTGCCAGCAGCTTCCGCGGGAGCGGGACCAGCTCCTACAATGAGCAGTTCTTC; cdr3_aa: CASSFRGSGTSSYNEQFF
j_call: TRBJ1-1; clone_size: NA; v_call: TRBV14; d_call: TRBD1; cdr3_nt: TGTGCCAGCAGCCGGTACAGGGGGAGGACTGAAGCTTTCTTT; cdr3_aa: CASSRYRGRTEAFF
j_call: TRBJ2-7; clone_size: NA; v_call: TRBV27; d_call: NA; cdr3_nt: TGTGCCAGCAGTTTATGGGTCCAGGGCGAGCAGTACTTC; cdr3_aa: CASSLWVQGEQYF
j_call: TRBJ2-7; clone_size: NA; v_call: TRBV5-1; d_call: NA; cdr3_nt: TGCGCCAGCAGCTTGGCGTCAGGGACCTACGAGCAGTACTTC; cdr3_aa: CASSLASGTYEQYF
j_call: TRBJ2-5; clone_size: NA; v_call: TRBV18; d_call: NA; cdr3_nt: TGTGCCAGCTCACCATACAGTCAGGGGGAGACCCAGTACTTC; cdr3_aa: CASSPYSQGETQYF
j_call: TRBJ2-5; clone_size: NA; v_call: TRBV25-1; d_call: NA; cdr3_nt: TGTGCCAGCACTACCCCCGTGGGCCGTAATACTGGGGGGGAGACCCAGTACTTC; cdr3_aa: CASTTPVGRNTGGETQYF
j_call: TRBJ1-5; clone_size: NA; v_call: TRBV12-3/TRBV12-4; d_call: NA; cdr3_nt: TGTGCCAGCAGTTTGTCAGATCAGCCCCAGCATTTT; cdr3_aa: CASSLSDQPQHF
j_call: TRBJ1-6; clone_size: NA; v_call: TRBV27; d_call: TRBD1; cdr3_nt: TGTGCCAGCAGTTTCCACAGGGGAGGAGAGTCACCCCTCCACTTT; cdr3_aa: CASSFHRGGESPLHF
j_call: TRBJ1-5; clone_size: NA; v_call: TRBV11-2; d_call: NA; cdr3_nt: TGTGCCAGCAGCTTAGCGGCAGGTCACAATCAGCCCCAGCATTTT; cdr3_aa: CASSLAAGHNQPQHF
j_call: TRBJ1-2; clone_size: NA; v_call: TRBV28; d_call: NA; cdr3_nt: TGTGCCAGCACCCTGAGCATCGACTATGGCTACACCTTC; cdr3_aa: CASTLSIDYGYTF
j_call: TRBJ1-5; clone_size: NA; v_call: TRBV27; d_call: TRBD1; cdr3_nt: TGTGCCAGCAGTTCACAGGGGGCCCGGCAGCCCCAGCATTTT; cdr3_aa: CASSSQGARQPQHF
j_call: TRBJ2-7; clone_size: NA; v_call: TRBV3-1/TRBV3-2; d_call: NA; cdr3_nt: TGTGCCAGCAGCCAGGCTACTAGTACTCCCTCCTACGAGCAGTACTTC; cdr3_aa: CASSQATSTPSYEQYF
j_call: TRBJ2-7; clone_size: NA; v_call: TRBV9; d_call: NA; cdr3_nt: TGTGCCAGCCGGGACTCGACCTACGAGCAGTACTTC; cdr3_aa: CASRDSTYEQYF
j_call: TRBJ2-4; clone_size: NA; v_call: TRBV20-1; d_call: TRBD2; cdr3_nt: TGCAGTGCTAGTACGGGACTAGCGCCAAATTTAGCCAAAAACATTCAGTACTTC; cdr3_aa: CSASTGLAPNLAKNIQYF
j_call: TRBJ2-1; clone_size: NA; v_call: TRBV2; d_call: NA; cdr3_nt: TGTGCCAGCAACGAGGGCCCCGGATACAATGAGCAGTTCTTC; cdr3_aa: CASNEGPGYNEQFF
j_call: TRBJ2-2; clone_size: NA; v_call: TRBV7-2; d_call: TRBD2; cdr3_nt: TGTGCCAGCAGCTACCTTTTTAATTGGCGGGAGGCTAACACCGGGGAGCTGTTTTTT; cdr3_aa: CASSYLFNWREANTGELFF
j_call: TRBJ2-1; clone_size: NA; v_call: TRBV7-7; d_call: TRBD1; cdr3_nt: TGTGCTAGCAGCAGGGGACAGAGCTCCTACAATGAGCAGTTCTTC; cdr3_aa: CASSRGQSSYNEQFF
j_call: TRBJ1-2; clone_size: NA; v_call: TRBV28; d_call: NA; cdr3_nt: TGTGCCAGCAGTCGAGGTAGACCAGGGTATCGGGATGGCTACACCTTC; cdr3_aa: CASSRGRPGYRDGYTF
j_call: TRBJ2-5; clone_size: NA; v_call: TRBV6-5; d_call: TRBD1; cdr3_nt: TGTGCCAGCAGTAGGGGGACAGCCCACCAAGAGACCCAGTACTTC; cdr3_aa: CASSRGTAHQETQYF
j_call: TRBJ2-7; clone_size: once; v_call: TRBV19; d_call: TRBD1; cdr3_nt: TGTGCCAGTAGTATGCCGGGACAGGCCCGATACGAGCAGTACTTC; cdr3_aa: CASSMPGQARYEQYF
j_call: TRBJ1-4; clone_size: NA; v_call: TRBV2; d_call: TRBD1; cdr3_nt: TGTGCCAGCAGTTCGGACAGGGGTGAAAAACTGTTTTTT; cdr3_aa: CASSSDRGEKLFF
j_call: TRBJ2-7; clone_size: NA; v_call: TRBV19; d_call: NA; cdr3_nt: TGTGCCAGTAAAGGACAGCCCAGCTCCTACGAGCAGTACTTC; cdr3_aa: CASKGQPSSYEQYF
j_call: TRBJ2-3; clone_size: NA; v_call: TRBV25-1; d_call: NA; cdr3_nt: TGTGCCAGCAGCCGAACGGGGACAGATACGCAGTATTTT; cdr3_aa: CASSRTGTDTQYF
j_call: TRBJ2-7; clone_size: once; v_call: TRBV7-3; d_call: NA; cdr3_nt: TGTGCCAGCAGCTTAAGTCCAGGGGACGAGCAGTACTTC; cdr3_aa: CASSLSPGDEQYF